This passage covers 30 T cell receptor beta chains from one sample sequenced in a study of identical twins. MiXCR, run by TCRdb on the 5' RACE reads, gives a single entry per CDR3 protein. The repertoire consists of around 370,000 distinct CDR3 sequences, with roughly 9% occurring once and the leading ten covering 7.5% to 9.5%. The sequencing input was naive T cells sorted from blood. These receptor sequences come from a woman aged 45-59 years in good health.

The chain links TRBV10-3 to TRBJ2-1, with D possibly matching TRBD2 (5 bases). V gave up 3 bases and J gave up 8 bases, with 14 bases separating them. Looked up from germline, CDR1 is ENHRY and CDR2 is SYGVKD. CDR3 length: 14 amino acids. CDR3 region: CAISDRESSDEQFF. The CDR3 nucleotides read TGTGCCATCAGTGATCGGGAATCATCCGATGAGCAGTTCTTC.

J is TRBJ2-3 and V is TRBV12-3 or TRBV12-4, with 14 bases identical to TRBD2. Germline trimming cut 2 bases from V and 4 bases from J; bases unmatched to any gene: 8. This CDR3 region has 18 residues. The CDR3 sequence is CASSLRLAGGPRADTQYF. CDR3 nucleotide sequence: TGTGCCAGCAGTTTAAGACTAGCGGGAGGGCCGAGGGCAGATACGCAGTATTTT.

In this sample, this clonotype turned up many times. This sequence joins TRBV29-1 and TRBJ1-2; D ambiguous. The CDR3 runs 10 residues. Trimming stripped 4 bases from V and 5 bases from J, with 5 bases between. CDR1 and CDR2 from the germline V gene are SQVTM and ANQGSEA. CDR3 bases: TGCAGCGTTGCGGGTTATGGCTACACCTTC. Protein sequence: CSVAGYGYTF.

This clonotype was seen a handful of times. The genes are TRBV11-2 and TRBJ1-2; D is undetermined. Germline CDR1 and CDR2: SGHAT and FQNNGV. The V and J ends lost 5 bases and 14 bases respectively, with 15 bases between them. The length of the CDR3 is 11 residues. This CDR3 is CASSQLREHTF. Written as DNA, the CDR3 is TGTGCCAGCAGCCAACTCCGGGAACATACCTTC.

This clonotype was observed many times. This chain uses TRBV5-1 with TRBJ2-3; the match to TRBD2 covers 8 bases. V gave up 0 bases and J gave up 6 bases; unmatched junction bases: 3. Germline V gene sequence: CDR1 SGHRS, CDR2 YFSETQ. CDR3 size: 14 residues. DNA of the CDR3: TGCGCCAGCAGCTTGGGACTAGCGAAGGATACGCAGTATTTT. Translating it yields CASSLGLAKDTQYF. Supplemented by reference TRBV5-1 and TRBJ2-3, the full variable domain reads KAGVTQTPRYLIKTRGQQVTLSCSPISGHRSVSWYQQTPGQGLQFLFEYFSETQRNKGNFPGRFSGRQFSNSRSEMNVSTLELGDSALYLCASSLGLAKDTQYFGPGTRLTVL.

This clonotype has only a few counts. This rearrangement joins TRBV4-1 to TRBJ2-3, with 12 bases identical to TRBD2. CDR1 MGHRA and CDR2 YSYEKL come from the germline V gene. The CDR3 spans 18 residues. V shed 1 base and J 2 bases; nucleotides not matched to a gene: 7. The CDR3 here is CASSQVPSGGGTTDTQYF. The CDR3 DNA follows: TGCGCCAGCAGCCAAGTGCCTAGCGGGGGGGGGACCACAGATACGCAGTATTTT.

This clonotype showed up many times. The V gene is TRBV5-1, the J gene TRBJ2-1; 11 bases agree with TRBD1. The CDR3 contains 18 residues. V was clipped by 0 bases and J by 6 bases; unmatched bases: 11. The V gene's germline CDR1 is SGHRS and CDR2 YFSETQ. The CDR3 region is CASSLGSFPGQGVNEQFF. In nucleotides, the CDR3 is TGCGCCAGCAGCTTGGGGTCCTTCCCGGGACAGGGGGTCAATGAGCAGTTCTTC. Full variable domain (rest looked up from reference TRBV5-1 and TRBJ2-1): KAGVTQTPRYLIKTRGQQVTLSCSPISGHRSVSWYQQTPGQGLQFLFEYFSETQRNKGNFPGRFSGRQFSNSRSEMNVSTLELGDSALYLCASSLGSFPGQGVNEQFFGPGTRLTVL.

Many counts were recorded for this clonotype. The rearrangement joins TRBV5-5 to TRBJ2-1; D call uncertain. V shed 4 bases and J shed 2 bases, with 4 bases lying between them. The germline V gene encodes CDR1 SGHKS and CDR2 YYEKEE (reference sequence). This CDR3 contains 12 residues. The CDR3 here is CASSPTYNEQFF. For the CDR3, the DNA is TGTGCCAGCAGCCCCACCTACAATGAGCAGTTCTTC.

The rearrangement joins TRBV5-5 to TRBJ2-3, with no clear D. Germline V gives CDR1 SGHKS, CDR2 YYEKEE (reference sequence). The CDR3 sequence is 16 residues long. The V gene lost 0 bases and the J gene lost 5 bases, with 16 bases spanning the gap. The CDR3 DNA reads as TGTGCCAGCAGCTTGGTCGCCAGACGCCCTGGAGATACGCAGTATTTT. It codes for CASSLVARRPGDTQYF. The full variable domain, completed using reference TRBV5-5 and TRBJ2-3, is DAGVTQSPTHLIKTRGQQVTLRCSPISGHKSVSWYQQVLGQGPQFIFQYYEKEERGRGNFPDRFSARQFPNYSSELNVNALLLGDSALYLCASSLVARRPGDTQYFGPGTRLTVL.

The sample holds a few counts of this clonotype. The V and J genes are TRBV5-5 and TRBJ2-5; D is uncertain. The CDR3 runs 11 residues. Germline CDR1 SGHKS, CDR2 YYEKEE (reference sequence). The V end was cut by 4 bases, the J end by 7 bases, with 8 bases between. For the CDR3, the DNA is TGTGCCAGCAGCGCCGATGTGACCCAGTACTTC. The encoded protein is CASSADVTQYF.

J is TRBJ1-4 and V is TRBV12-3 or TRBV12-4, with 7 bases identical to TRBD1. Losses at the gene ends were 2 bases for V and 7 bases for J; bases not matched to a gene: 4. The CDR3 extends over 14 amino acids. The CDR3 nucleotides are TGTGCCAGCAGTTTACAGGGGGTAGGTGAAAAACTGTTTTTT. Encoded protein: CASSLQGVGEKLFF.

This clonotype has a count of ten or more. V is TRBV12-3 or TRBV12-4 and J is TRBJ2-1; 11 nucleotides agree with TRBD2. The CDR3 loop spans 17 amino acids. V was clipped by 5 bases and J by 8 bases; unmatched bases: 14. CDR3 bases: TGTGCCAGCAGTAGGCGGGGTAGCGGGAGGGCCAGGGATGAGCAGTTCTTC. It specifies CASSRRGSGRARDEQFF.

In this sample, this clonotype turned up many times. The chain uses TRBV29-1 and TRBJ2-1; D perhaps matches TRBD2 (5 bases). The CDR3 is 17 amino acids. Germline CDR1 is SQVTM and CDR2 is ANQGSEA. V dropped 0 bases and J dropped 1 base, with 16 bases sitting between them. In DNA, the CDR3 is TGCAGCGTTGAAGAAACTGGGCGCGGGTCTTCCTACAATGAGCAGTTCTTC. Translation: CSVEETGRGSSYNEQFF.

J is TRBJ2-3 and V is TRBV11-3, with D possibly TRBD1 on 6 matching bases. V was shortened by 2 bases and J by 6 bases, with 15 bases between the two germline ends. CDR1 is SGHNT, CDR2 YENEEA, per germline. This CDR3 region has 15 residues. The CDR3 coding sequence is TGTGCCAGCAGCTTACCGGACAGAGGGTTGGATACGCAGTATTTT. It yields the protein CASSLPDRGLDTQYF.

This clonotype turned up a few times. The J gene is TRBJ2-1, the V gene TRBV7-9; D uncertain. Trimming took 5 bases from V and 6 from J, leaving 14 bases between them. This CDR3 spans 14 amino acids. Germline values: CDR1 SEHNR, CDR2 FQNEAQ (reference sequence). The DNA for the CDR3 is TGTGCCAGCAGCATTACCCTCACGTTCAATGAGCAGTTCTTC. Its protein product is CASSITLTFNEQFF.

This clonotype was recorded at least ten times. The chain has TRBV4-1 and TRBJ2-1; perhaps TRBD2 as D (6 bases). The CDR3 spans 17 residues. The germline V and J ends were trimmed by 1 base and 6 bases, with 19 bases remaining between them. Germline-derived CDR1 and CDR2 are MGHRA and YSYEKL. The CDR3 protein is CASSQGGTKASLNEQFF. Here the CDR3 DNA reads TGCGCCAGCAGCCAAGGCGGGACGAAGGCCTCTCTCAATGAGCAGTTCTTC.

This clonotype was counted at least ten times. The V gene is TRBV12-3 or TRBV12-4, the J gene TRBJ2-1; 10 nucleotides align to TRBD2. Losses at the gene ends were 3 bases for V and 8 bases for J; bases not matched to a gene: 4. The CDR3 has 14 residues. CDR3 in amino acids: CASSFLAGVYEQFF. Here the CDR3 DNA reads TGTGCCAGCAGTTTTCTAGCGGGAGTCTATGAGCAGTTCTTC.

The J gene is TRBJ2-7, the V gene TRBV29-1; D uncertain. The V end lost 3 bases, the J end lost 1 base, and 16 bases lay between the germline ends. The V gene's germline CDR1 is SQVTM and CDR2 ANQGSEA. This CDR3 is 15 amino acids long. The CDR3 bases are TGCAGCGTTGACGGCGTCTCTAGGGATTCCTACGAGCAGTACTTC. Protein product: CSVDGVSRDSYEQYF.

This clonotype was detected a few times. This chain connects TRBV29-1 to TRBJ1-1; 7 bases match TRBD1. V dropped 0 bases and J dropped 8; count of bases not matched to a gene: 6. CDR1 SQVTM and CDR2 ANQGSEA come from the germline V gene. The CDR3 covers 13 residues. In DNA form, the CDR3 reads TGCAGCGTTGAAGAACCGGGACAGATAGAAGCTTTCTTT. This translates into CSVEEPGQIEAFF.

This clonotype was counted at least ten times. The CDR3 DNA sequence: TGTGCCAGCAGCTTAGCTGTGGACGAGCAGTACGTC. This translates into CASSLAVDEQYV. The V gene is TRBV7-8, the J gene TRBJ2-7, with D hard to call. Germline CDR1 is SGHVS and CDR2 is FQNEAQ. The CDR3 totals 12 residues. The V end lost 0 bases, the J end lost 5 bases, and 5 bases lay between the germline ends.

This clonotype was recorded at least ten times. The rearrangement joins TRBV12-3 or TRBV12-4 to TRBJ1-4; D gene unclear. The CDR3 is 12 residues long. The V and J ends lost 6 bases and 7 bases respectively, with 9 bases between them. DNA of the CDR3: TGTGCCAGCAGCTTGGGCGGTGAAAAACTGTTTTTT. Translation: CASSLGGEKLFF.

Concerning this clonotype itself: At one of its ends the junction is not consistent with the germline gene, which may arise from a read error. The chain employs TRBV4-1 and TRBJ1-6; a weak D match, TRBD1 (6 bases). From germline, CDR1 is MGHRA and CDR2 YSYEKL. The CDR3 loop spans 18 amino acids. In nucleotides, the CDR3 is TGCGCCAGCAGTCAAGGGTCCCAGACAGGCCTTTTTAATTCACCCCTCCACTTT. Translated: CASSQGSQTGLFNSPLHF.

The rearrangement uses TRBV6-5 and TRBJ2-4; TRBD2 might be the D (6 bases). CDR3 size: 14 residues. In germline, CDR1 is MNHEY, CDR2 SVGAGI. Trimming stripped 0 bases from V and 7 bases from J, with 10 bases between. CDR3 residues: CASSYSSGTNIQYF. Here the CDR3 DNA reads TGTGCCAGCAGTTACTCCTCCGGGACTAACATTCAGTACTTC.

This clonotype was seen more than once but under ten times. The chain is built from TRBV2 and TRBJ1-5; D not certain. CDR1 is SNHLY, CDR2 FYNNEI, per germline. The CDR3 length is 12 residues. V lost 8 bases to trimming and J lost 3 bases, with 8 bases between them. In DNA, the CDR3 is TGTGCCAGCTCAGACAACAATCAGCCCCAGCATTTT. It encodes CASSDNNQPQHF.

This clonotype was counted between two and nine times. This chain uses TRBV25-1 with TRBJ2-2; tentative D call: TRBD2 (5 bases). Germline V gene data show CDR1 as MGHDK and CDR2 as SYGVNS. The CDR3 totals 15 residues. The V and J ends lost 4 bases and 6 bases respectively, with 15 bases between them. This chain's CDR3 is CASSAWTSRAGELFF. CDR3 sequence (DNA): TGTGCCAGCAGTGCGTGGACGTCGAGGGCCGGGGAGCTGTTTTTT.

The V gene is TRBV11-3, the J gene TRBJ1-2; D may be TRBD1 (5 bases). The germline gives CDR1 SGHNT, CDR2 YENEEA. The CDR3 sequence is 15 residues long. The germline V and J ends were trimmed by 1 base and 8 bases, with 17 bases remaining between them. The CDR3 DNA sequence: TGTGCCAGCAGCTTAGGGGGCCGGCGAGAGTGGGGCTACACCTTC. Amino acid sequence: CASSLGGRREWGYTF.

This clonotype was found many times. CDR3 residues: CASSSPIAGGPGYEQFF. The CDR3 nucleotides are TGTGCCAGCAGTTCCCCTATCGCGGGAGGGCCTGGGTATGAGCAGTTCTTC. The rearrangement joins TRBV12-3 or TRBV12-4 to TRBJ2-1; 9 bases are a match to TRBD2. The V segment lost 4 bases and the J segment 8 bases; nucleotides outside the gene matches: 15. This CDR3 has 17 amino acids.

The V and J genes are TRBV7-2 and TRBJ2-1; the match to TRBD2 covers 7 bases. Per the germline V gene, CDR1 is SGHTA and CDR2 is FQGNSA. The CDR3 contains 13 residues. Germline trimming cut 5 bases from V and 15 bases from J; bases unmatched to any gene: 13. CDR3 nucleotide sequence: TGTGCCAGCAGCCCACCCGGTCCAGCGGGACTGTTCTTC. Residues: CASSPPGPAGLFF. The whole variable domain, remainder taken from reference TRBV7-2 and TRBJ2-1, is GAGVSQSPSNKVTEKGKDVELRCDPISGHTALYWYRQSLGQGLEFLIYFQGNSAPDKSGLPSDRFSAERTGGSVSTLTIQRTQQEDSAVYLCASSPPGPAGLFFGPGTRLTVL.

This clonotype was seen a few times. The rearrangement joins TRBV6-5 to TRBJ2-3; D gene unclear. Trimming removed 6 bases from V and 2 bases from J, with 12 bases in between. The germline gives CDR1 MNHEY, CDR2 SVGAGI. The CDR3 sequence is 14 residues long. CDR3 coding DNA: TGTGCCAGCAGCTGGGGTTCCTCCACAGATACGCAGTATTTT. Translation gives CASSWGSSTDTQYF.

A few counts support this clonotype. The genes are TRBV4-1 and TRBJ2-1; 11 bases are a match to TRBD2. Germline lookup yields CDR1 MGHRA and CDR2 YSYEKL. Unmatched junction bases numbered 8, after V lost 1 base and J lost 9 bases. The CDR3 has 16 amino acids. The CDR3 DNA reads TGCGCCAGCAGCCAAGGGAGAACTAGCGGGAGAGGTGAGCAGTTCTTC. Translation gives CASSQGRTSGRGEQFF.